Listed here are 31 T cell receptor beta chains from one sample, sequenced in a study of glioma-infiltrating T cells after dendritic cell vaccination. This table comes from immunoSEQ multiplex PCR, and its TCRdb copy is limited to in-frame clones, with some not included. The sample includes 93,000 or so clones, 79% of them seen just once. Here the sequenced sample was blood, taken before dendritic cell vaccination. The source is a human donor with glioblastoma.

The V call is TRBV18, the J call TRBJ2-7; D may be TRBD2 (6 bases). From germline, CDR1 is KGHSH and CDR2 LQKENI. This CDR3 is 13 amino acids long. V lost 6 bases to trimming and J lost 4 bases, with 13 bases between them. The CDR3 loop is CASSAGGKYEQYF. CDR3 in DNA: TGTGCCAGCTCCGCAGGAGGGAAGTACGAGCAGTACTTC.

The rearrangement uses TRBV10-2 and TRBJ2-7; TRBD1 might be the D (5 bases). This CDR3 is 13 amino acids long. Germline assignment: CDR1 WSHSY and CDR2 SAAADI. V dropped 6 bases and J dropped 2 bases, with 11 bases sitting between them. CDR3 sequence (DNA): TGCGCCAGCAGGCCCAGGGCCCCCTACGAGCAGTACTTC. Translated: CASRPRAPYEQYF.

The rearrangement joins TRBV7-9 to TRBJ2-1, with TRBD2 as a possible D gene (6 bases). V dropped 5 bases and J dropped 7 bases, with 18 bases sitting between them. CDR3 length: 15 residues. Germline V gene data show CDR1 as SEHNR and CDR2 as FQNEAQ (reference sequence). Written as DNA, the CDR3 is TGTGCCAGCAGCCCACCGACTAGATTCGCGAATGAGCAGTTCTTC. Translation gives CASSPPTRFANEQFF.

V and J are TRBV10-3 and TRBJ1-2; D may be TRBD1 (5 bases). Per germline, CDR1 ENHRY and CDR2 SYGVKD. The CDR3 extends over 14 amino acids. Trimming pared 0 bases from V and 4 bases from J, leaving 9 bases between. CDR3 amino acids: CAISESSRVYGYTF. The CDR3 nucleotides read TGTGCCATCAGTGAGTCCAGCAGGGTCTATGGCTACACCTTC.

The V gene is TRBV9, the J gene TRBJ1-1; TRBD1 is a possible D gene (5 bases). CDR1 is SGDLS and CDR2 is YYNGEE in the germline V gene. There are 17 residues in the CDR3. V lost 0 bases and J 0 bases, leaving 15 bases between the germline ends. The CDR3 sequence: CASSVDPPTGVNTEAFF. The CDR3 region has the DNA TGTGCCAGCAGCGTAGACCCCCCGACGGGGGTGAACACTGAAGCTTTCTTT.

CDR3 sequence (DNA): TGCGCCAGCAGCCGAGGGGGCCCAGGGGGCACTGAAGCTTTCTTT. Its translation is CASSRGGPGGTEAFF. The chain uses TRBV5-1 and TRBJ1-1, with 7 nucleotides matching TRBD1. V shed 4 bases and J 4 bases; nucleotides not matched to a gene: 10. This CDR3 spans 15 amino acids. CDR1 and CDR2 (germline): SGHRS, YFSETQ.

This chain uses TRBV19 with TRBJ1-3; D might be TRBD1 (6 bases). Germline V gene sequence: CDR1 LNHDA, CDR2 SQIVND (reference sequence). The CDR3 runs 17 residues. The V gene lost 4 bases and the J gene lost 0 bases, with 16 bases spanning the gap. In DNA form, the CDR3 reads TGTGCCAGTAGTACGGACAGAATTACCCTCTCTGGAAACACCATATATTTT. This encodes CASSTDRITLSGNTIYF.

This chain links TRBV15 with TRBJ1-3; TRBD1 is a possible D gene (6 bases). Germline V gene lookup returns CDR1 LNHNV and CDR2 YYDKDF (reference sequence). V was clipped by 1 base and J by 3 bases, with 16 bases between them. This CDR3 has 17 residues. The CDR3 sequence: CATSRGAGRGRGNTIYF. CDR3 nucleotide sequence: TGTGCCACCAGCAGAGGGGCGGGCAGGGGTCGTGGAAACACCATATATTTT.

The chain has TRBV4-2 and TRBJ1-2; D is undetermined. Trimming took off 1 base at V and 3 bases at J, with 18 bases between the two ends. The CDR3 is 17 residues long. CDR1 and CDR2 (germline): LGHNA, YNFKEQ. DNA of the CDR3: TGTGCCAGCAGCCAAGCAGAGACGGTTCCGCGGGACTATGGCTACACCTTC. This codes for CASSQAETVPRDYGYTF.

This clone was counted between two and nine times. V gene TRBV10-2 combines with J gene TRBJ1-3; the D gene is possibly TRBD1 (6 bases). Trimming left V 6 bases short and J 4 bases short, with 13 bases between. Germline V lookup: CDR1 WSHSY, CDR2 SAAADI. The CDR3 spans 14 residues. DNA of the CDR3: TGCGCCAGCAGGGATCAGGGGTGGGGAAACACCATATATTTT. This codes for CASRDQGWGNTIYF.

The V call is TRBV7-8, the J call TRBJ2-7, with 9 nucleotides matching TRBD1. Per the germline V gene, CDR1 is SGHVS and CDR2 is FQNEAQ. The V segment lost 5 bases and the J segment 5 bases; nucleotides outside the gene matches: 16. The CDR3 totals 17 residues. Here the CDR3 reads CASSAQPGTGPFNEQYF. Here the CDR3 DNA reads TGTGCCAGCAGCGCCCAGCCCGGGACAGGGCCTTTCAACGAGCAGTACTTC.

V gene TRBV10-3 combines with J gene TRBJ1-5; 8 bases match TRBD1. The CDR3 covers 16 residues. V lost 3 bases and J lost 6; bases outside the gene matches: 10. Germline CDR1 reads ENHRY; CDR2 reads SYGVKD. CDR3 loop: CAISDDRGPGPQPQHF. CDR3 DNA: TGTGCCATCAGTGACGACAGGGGCCCCGGACCTCAGCCCCAGCATTTT.

This clone was recorded a few times. This rearrangement joins TRBV10-3 to TRBJ1-2; tentative D call: TRBD1 (5 bases). Germline values: CDR1 ENHRY, CDR2 SYGVKD. V was clipped by 5 bases and J by 4 bases, with 8 bases between them. The CDR3 runs 12 residues. CDR3 residues: CAISIDSYGYTF. The DNA for the CDR3 is TGTGCCATCAGTATTGACAGCTATGGCTACACCTTC.

As DNA, the CDR3 is TGTGCCAGCCCCCCCGACTGGAGCTCCTACAATGAGCAGTTCTTC. Translated: CASPPDWSSYNEQFF. The chain is built from TRBV28 and TRBJ2-1, with unresolved D. The CDR3 extends over 15 amino acids. Germline V gives CDR1 MDHEN, CDR2 SYDVKM. The V gene lost 8 bases and the J gene lost 0 bases, with 14 bases spanning the gap.

This chain links TRBV5-4 with TRBJ2-1, with D perhaps matching TRBD1 (5 bases). The CDR3 runs to 15 residues. Looked up from germline, CDR1 is SGHNT and CDR2 is YYREEE (reference sequence). V was cut by 0 bases and J by 8 bases, with 15 bases left in between. CDR3: CASSLGQKTNDEQFF. DNA of the CDR3: TGTGCCAGCAGCTTGGGACAGAAGACAAACGATGAGCAGTTCTTC.

The chain links TRBV18 to TRBJ2-7; tentative D call: TRBD2 (6 bases). From germline, CDR1 is KGHSH and CDR2 LQKENI. Trimming cost V 4 bases and J 6 bases, with 19 bases left between them. The CDR3 has 15 residues. This CDR3 reads CASSLGGDGIFEQYF. The CDR3 DNA is TGTGCCAGCTCACTCGGAGGGGACGGGATTTTCGAGCAGTACTTC. Full variable domain (outside the CDR3, taken from reference TRBV18 and TRBJ2-7): NAGVMQNPRHLVRRRGQEARLRCSPMKGHSHVYWYRQLPEEGLKFMVYLQKENIIDESGMPKERFSAEFPKEGPSILRIQQVVRGDSAAYFCASSLGGDGIFEQYFGPGTRLTVT.

This chain uses TRBV6-5 with TRBJ2-7; the match to TRBD2 covers 7 bases. The V gene's germline CDR1 is MNHEY and CDR2 SVGAGI. The CDR3 contains 13 residues. V lost 6 bases, J lost 0 bases, and 2 bases stayed unmatched. CDR3 loop: CASSRGGSYEQYF. DNA for the CDR3: TGTGCCAGCAGCCGCGGGGGCTCCTACGAGCAGTACTTC.

There are a few counts of this clone. The J gene is TRBJ1-5, the V gene TRBV4-1; 7 bases align to TRBD1. With 0 bases clipped from V and 3 bases from J, the junction kept 11 bases outside the gene matches. This CDR3 has 18 residues. Germline assignment: CDR1 MGHRA and CDR2 YSYEKL. CDR3 region: CASSQDLLGQPFNQPQHF. CDR3 DNA sequence: TGCGCCAGCAGCCAAGATCTTTTGGGACAGCCCTTCAATCAGCCCCAGCATTTT.

The J gene is TRBJ2-7, the V gene TRBV4-1; tentative D call: TRBD1 (6 bases). CDR3 length: 16 residues. The ends were cut back, 2 bases at V and 3 bases at J, with 17 bases in the middle. Germline-derived CDR1 and CDR2 are MGHRA and YSYEKL. The CDR3 DNA follows: TGCGCCAGCAGCCAAACCGGACAGAGCGTCCTCTACGAGCAGTACTTC. It translates to CASSQTGQSVLYEQYF.

V gene TRBV4-2 combines with J gene TRBJ2-3, with 8 bases identical to TRBD1. The trim removed 1 base at V and 4 bases at J, leaving 7 bases unmatched. Germline lookup yields CDR1 LGHNA and CDR2 YNFKEQ. This CDR3 contains 16 residues. CDR3 protein: CASSQVEGQGPDTQYF. The DNA for the CDR3 is TGTGCCAGCAGCCAAGTGGAAGGACAGGGACCAGATACGCAGTATTTT.

The genes are TRBV7-8 and TRBJ1-3, with D uncertain. The germline CDR1 and CDR2 sequences are SGHVS and FQNEAQ. V lost 2 bases to trimming and J lost 0 bases, with 14 bases between them. The CDR3 totals 17 residues. The CDR3 nucleotides are TGTGCCAGCAGCTTACTGCGAATCCCGATCTCTGGAAACACCATATATTTT. Its protein is CASSLLRIPISGNTIYF.

The V call is TRBV7-9, the J call TRBJ2-3, with a weak D call TRBD1 (5 bases). Per germline, CDR1 SEHNR and CDR2 FQNEAQ (reference sequence). There are 14 residues in the CDR3. Trimming stripped 5 bases from V and 2 bases from J, with 11 bases between. The CDR3 protein is CASSPTAPTDTQYF. The CDR3 DNA sequence: TGTGCCAGCAGCCCGACAGCCCCCACAGATACGCAGTATTTT.

The chain has TRBV7-8 and TRBJ2-7, with TRBD2 matching 8 bases. Germline V gene lookup returns CDR1 SGHVS and CDR2 FQNEAQ. The ends lost 4 bases at V and 4 bases at J; junction bases unmatched: 9. This CDR3 has 15 amino acids. As DNA, the CDR3 is TGTGCCAGCAGCTCTGGCGGGGGGACCAGGTACGAGCAGTACTTC. Its protein is CASSSGGGTRYEQYF.

This clone was recorded many times. As DNA, the CDR3 is TGTGCCATCGGCCGCGGACTAGCGAGCACAGATACGCAGTATTTT. It specifies CAIGRGLASTDTQYF. This chain joins TRBV10-3 and TRBJ2-3; 9 bases match TRBD2. The CDR3 runs 15 residues. The germline CDR1 and CDR2 sequences are ENHRY and SYGVKD. The J segment lost 0 bases and the V segment lost 8 bases, leaving 6 bases of the junction unmatched.

CDR3 region: CASSFRSQGAGYEQYF. The CDR3 region has the DNA TGTGCCAGCAGCTTTAGGAGTCAGGGCGCCGGCTACGAGCAGTACTTC. This chain uses TRBV7-8 with TRBJ2-7, with D perhaps TRBD1 (5 bases). The V end lost 3 bases, the J end lost 3 bases, and 18 bases lay between the germline ends. Germline V gene data show CDR1 as SGHVS and CDR2 as FQNEAQ. The CDR3 covers 16 residues.

The CDR3 is CASKGVMDEKLFF. The DNA of the CDR3 is TGTGCCAGCAAGGGGGTTATGGACGAAAAACTGTTTTTT. This chain uses TRBV27 with TRBJ1-4; D possibly corresponds to TRBD1 (6 bases). The CDR3 is made up of 13 amino acids. Germline V CDR1 and CDR2: MNHEY, SMNVEV (reference sequence). The ends were cut back, 7 bases at V and 8 bases at J, with 14 bases in the middle.

The gene calls are TRBV30 and TRBJ1-5; 7 bases line up with TRBD1. V lost 2 bases and J lost 6; bases outside the gene matches: 7. The CDR3 consists of 14 residues. In germline, CDR1 is GTSNPN, CDR2 SVGIG (reference sequence). CDR3 residues: CAWSRGPGRQPQHF. The CDR3 nucleotides are TGTGCCTGGAGTAGGGGGCCAGGTCGTCAGCCCCAGCATTTT.

The chain links TRBV6-5 to TRBJ2-7; 8 bases are shared with TRBD1. From germline, CDR1 is MNHEY and CDR2 SVGAGI. The V segment lost 0 bases and the J segment 0 bases; nucleotides outside the gene matches: 4. This CDR3 has 16 residues. CDR3 DNA: TGTGCCAGCAGTTACTCAACGACAGGGGTCTCCTACGAGCAGTACTTC. It codes for CASSYSTTGVSYEQYF.

The chain is built from TRBV2 and TRBJ2-1; 11 bases line up with TRBD2. Trimming at V came to 6 bases and at J to 6 bases, leaving 7 bases not matched to a gene. This CDR3 has 15 amino acids. In germline, CDR1 is SNHLY, CDR2 FYNNEI. The CDR3 here is CASSDLAGGGNEQFF. Here the CDR3 DNA reads TGTGCCAGCAGCGATCTAGCGGGAGGAGGCAATGAGCAGTTCTTC.

This chain links TRBV5-4 with TRBJ2-5; the D gene is possibly TRBD2 (5 bases). The end of the DNA aligns better with TRBJ2-7, so the J call may be wrong. This CDR3 spans 13 amino acids. Germline loops: CDR1 SGHNT, CDR2 YYREEE (reference sequence). CDR3 protein: CASSSAVTYEQYF. The CDR3 DNA reads as TGTGCCAGCAGCTCAGCGGTCACCTACGAGCAGTACTTC.

This rearrangement joins TRBV5-1 to TRBJ2-7, with 9 bases that match TRBD1. This CDR3 contains 14 residues. Germline V CDR1 and CDR2: SGHRS, YFSETQ. V gave up 0 bases and J gave up 6 bases; unmatched junction bases: 4. This chain's CDR3 is CASSLDRGQGEQYF. The DNA for the CDR3 is TGCGCCAGCAGCTTGGACAGGGGGCAGGGCGAGCAGTACTTC. The whole variable domain, filled in from reference TRBV5-1 and TRBJ2-7, reads KAGVTQTPRYLIKTRGQQVTLSCSPISGHRSVSWYQQTPGQGLQFLFEYFSETQRNKGNFPGRFSGRQFSNSRSEMNVSTLELGDSALYLCASSLDRGQGEQYFGPGTRLTVT.